Following are 20 T cell receptor beta chains from one sample sequenced in a study of blood T cell repertoires in COVID-19. Using immunoSEQ multiplex PCR, the repertoire was profiled, and TCRdb retains in-frame clones only, with some absent. This sample yields roughly 97,000 clones, of which about nine tenths are seen a single time; roughly 15% belongs to the top ten. Sequencing used peripheral blood. The source is a man between 50 and 59 years old with acute or convalescent COVID-19.

The chain employs TRBV5-4 and TRBJ2-7; 11 nucleotides agree with TRBD1. From germline, CDR1 is SGHNT and CDR2 YYREEE (reference sequence). The V segment lost 4 bases and the J segment 2 bases; nucleotides outside the gene matches: 8. The CDR3 runs to 16 residues. The CDR3 loop reads CASSPSGQGVTYEQYF. CDR3 bases: TGTGCCAGCAGCCCATCGGGACAGGGGGTCACCTACGAGCAGTACTTC.

This clone was seen a single time. This chain joins TRBV7-9 and TRBJ2-5, with a possible D match to TRBD1 (6 bases). Trimming took off 5 bases at V and 4 bases at J, with 11 bases between the two ends. The CDR3 loop spans 13 amino acids. The V gene's germline CDR1 is SEHNR and CDR2 FQNEAQ (reference sequence). The CDR3 DNA sequence: TGTGCCAGCAGCATCCTAGGGGGAGAGACCCAGTACTTC. Translated: CASSILGGETQYF.

In DNA form, the CDR3 reads TGTGCCAGCAGCTGGACAGGGGGCTCCTACGAGCAGTACTTC. Protein sequence: CASSWTGGSYEQYF. The chain employs TRBV5-4 and TRBJ2-7, with 10 bases fitting TRBD1. With 3 bases clipped from V and 0 bases from J, the junction kept 0 bases outside the gene matches. The CDR3 sequence is 14 residues long. Germline CDR1 is SGHNT and CDR2 is YYREEE (reference sequence). Variable domain in full (rest from reference TRBV5-4 and TRBJ2-7): ETGVTQSPTHLIKTRGQQVTLRCSSQSGHNTVSWYQQALGQGPQFIFQYYREEENGRGNFPPRFSGLQFPNYSSELNVNALELDDSALYLCASSWTGGSYEQYFGPGTRLTVT.

For this clone: One junction end disagrees with the germline gene, perhaps due to a read error. This chain uses TRBV20-1 with TRBJ2-7, with TRBD1 matching 10 bases. The CDR3 loop spans 9 amino acids. The germline V gene encodes CDR1 DFQATT and CDR2 SNEGSKA (reference sequence). The CDR3 reads CSARDRGPF. The CDR3 DNA reads as TGCAGTGCCAGGGACAGGGGTCCTTTC.

This clone was detected a few times. V and J are TRBV5-1 and TRBJ1-4; 8 nucleotides line up with TRBD1. The CDR3 spans 13 residues. V shed 3 bases and J 7 bases; nucleotides not matched to a gene: 2. Germline V lookup: CDR1 SGHRS, CDR2 YFSETQ. CDR3 coding DNA: TGCGCCAGCAGCTCTCAGGGGGCTGAAAAACTGTTTTTT. Translation: CASSSQGAEKLFF.

The rearrangement joins TRBV11-2 to TRBJ2-3; a possible D gene is TRBD1 (5 bases). The CDR3 is 17 residues long. The V gene's germline CDR1 is SGHAT and CDR2 FQNNGV. The ends were cut back, 0 bases at V and 4 bases at J, with 17 bases in the middle. CDR3 residues: CASSLDRPGFYPDTQYF. DNA for the CDR3: TGTGCCAGCAGCTTAGATCGGCCAGGGTTCTACCCAGATACGCAGTATTTT. The full variable domain, completed using reference TRBV11-2 and TRBJ2-3, is EAGVAQSPRYKIIEKRQSVAFWCNPISGHATLYWYQQILGQGPKLLIQFQNNGVVDDSQLPKDRFSAERLKGVDSTLKIQPAKLEDSAVYLCASSLDRPGFYPDTQYFGPGTRLTVL.

The genes are TRBV15 and TRBJ2-1; no definite D call. Trimming removed 3 bases from V and 5 bases from J, with 11 bases in between. Germline CDR1 LNHNV, CDR2 YYDKDF (reference sequence). This CDR3 has 14 amino acids. The DNA for the CDR3 is TGTGCCACCAGCAGTCCCCCTAATAACAATGAGCAGTTCTTC. Protein sequence: CATSSPPNNNEQFF.

A single count supports this clone. V and J are TRBV4-1 and TRBJ1-3; D gene unclear. The length of the CDR3 is 16 residues. Germline-derived CDR1 and CDR2 are MGHRA and YSYEKL. Trimming took 4 bases from V and 0 from J, leaving 13 bases between them. Here the CDR3 DNA reads TGCGCCAGCAGCCCAAACCCTCTAAGCTCTGGAAACACCATATATTTT. Translating it yields CASSPNPLSSGNTIYF.

In this sample, this clone turned up a few times. The chain combines TRBV28 with TRBJ2-5; 7 nucleotides align to TRBD1. With 8 bases clipped from V and 3 bases from J, the junction kept 6 bases outside the gene matches. The CDR3 is made up of 13 amino acids. Germline lookup yields CDR1 MDHEN and CDR2 SYDVKM. The CDR3 reads CASLPGTEETQYF. Written as DNA, the CDR3 is TGTGCCAGCCTTCCCGGGACAGAAGAGACCCAGTACTTC.

This clone was seen just once. The chain couples TRBV24-1 to TRBJ2-7; 9 bases fit TRBD1. The CDR3 is made up of 14 amino acids. The V gene's germline CDR1 is KGHDR and CDR2 SFDVKD. After removal of 4 bases from V and 3 bases from J, the junction contained 3 bases not matched to a gene. This CDR3 reads CATSDSDRGYEQYF. The CDR3 DNA sequence: TGTGCCACCAGTGACTCGGACAGGGGCTACGAGCAGTACTTC.

The chain has TRBV6-6 and TRBJ1-2; D possibly corresponds to TRBD1 (6 bases). With 5 bases removed from V and 7 bases from J, the gap between germline ends came to 17 bases. Germline values: CDR1 MNHNY, CDR2 SVGAGI (reference sequence). This CDR3 contains 14 residues. The CDR3 spells CASSQLTGLGGYTF. DNA of the CDR3: TGTGCCAGCAGTCAACTAACAGGGCTGGGTGGCTACACCTTC.

The chain carries TRBV29-1 and TRBJ2-3; TRBD2 agrees at 8 bases. The V gene end was trimmed by 6 bases and the J gene end by 3 bases; junction bases not matched to a gene: 14. Germline CDR1 reads SQVTM; CDR2 reads ANQGSEA. CDR3 length: 16 amino acids. CDR3 in amino acids: CSVAFLGAGATDTQYF. The DNA for the CDR3 is TGCAGCGTGGCCTTTCTGGGAGCGGGAGCGACAGATACGCAGTATTTT.

CDR3 region: CASSGGGGTYYEQYF. The CDR3 DNA reads TGTGCCAGCAGCGGAGGGGGCGGAACCTACTACGAGCAGTACTTC. This chain uses TRBV11-2 with TRBJ2-7, with D perhaps matching TRBD1 (7 bases). V lost 5 bases to trimming and J lost 3 bases, with 17 bases between them. Germline V gene sequence: CDR1 SGHAT, CDR2 FQNNGV. This CDR3 is built from 15 residues. Combining the CDR3 with reference TRBV11-2 and TRBJ2-7 gives the whole variable domain EAGVAQSPRYKIIEKRQSVAFWCNPISGHATLYWYQQILGQGPKLLIQFQNNGVVDDSQLPKDRFSAERLKGVDSTLKIQPAKLEDSAVYLCASSGGGGTYYEQYFGPGTRLTVT.

This clone was found a few times. V is TRBV18 and J is TRBJ2-2; TRBD2 matches at 13 bases. The CDR3 has 21 residues. After removal of 3 bases from V and 7 bases from J, the junction contained 20 bases not matched to a gene. Germline assignment: CDR1 KGHSH and CDR2 LQKENI. The CDR3 nucleotides read TGTGCCAGCTCACCCTACGTTGGTGGACTAGCGGGAGTGACGATAAACGGGGAGCTGTTTTTT. It translates to CASSPYVGGLAGVTINGELFF.

This sequence joins TRBV29-1 and TRBJ1-1; the match to TRBD1 covers 8 bases. V was pared by 6 bases and J by 6 bases, with 9 bases of the junction left unmatched. Germline V gene data show CDR1 as SQVTM and CDR2 as ANQGSEA. The CDR3 consists of 13 residues. The CDR3 loop reads CSVADRGFAEAFF. The CDR3 DNA reads as TGCAGCGTCGCCGACAGGGGTTTTGCTGAAGCTTTCTTT. Filled out from reference TRBV29-1 and TRBJ1-1, the complete variable domain reads SAVISQKPSRDICQRGTSLTIQCQVDSQVTMMFWYRQQPGQSLTLIATANQGSEATYESGFVIDKFPISRPNLTFSTLTVSNMSPEDSSIYLCSVADRGFAEAFFGQGTRLTVV.

The rearrangement joins TRBV30 to TRBJ1-6, with 9 bases aligning to TRBD1. CDR3 length equals 14 residues. V gave up 4 bases and J gave up 5 bases; unmatched junction bases: 3. Germline V gene lookup returns CDR1 GTSNPN and CDR2 SVGIG (reference sequence). CDR3 in amino acids: CAWKGDRDNSPLHF. The CDR3 DNA sequence: TGTGCCTGGAAAGGGGACAGGGATAATTCACCCCTCCACTTT.

The count of this clone is one. The chain is built from TRBV10-3 and TRBJ2-2, with a possible D match to TRBD1 (6 bases). The V gene lost 10 bases and the J gene lost 1 base, with 13 bases spanning the gap. This CDR3 spans 14 amino acids. Germline V gives CDR1 ENHRY, CDR2 SYGVKD. The CDR3 here is CASGDTWNTGELFF. The CDR3 DNA follows: TGTGCCAGTGGGGACACCTGGAACACCGGGGAGCTGTTTTTT.

The gene calls are TRBV12-3 or TRBV12-4 and TRBJ1-2, with unresolved D. The CDR3 loop spans 13 amino acids. V lost 3 bases, J lost 2 bases, and 7 bases lay in between. CDR3: CASSLNSNYGYTF. CDR3 nucleotide sequence: TGTGCCAGCAGTTTGAACAGCAACTATGGCTACACCTTC.

This clone appeared a single time. The chain is built from TRBV11-2 and TRBJ2-7; D uncertain. Germline values: CDR1 SGHAT, CDR2 FQNNGV. V was clipped by 4 bases and J by 2 bases, with 3 bases between them. This CDR3 is 11 amino acids long. CDR3 sequence (DNA): TGTGCCAGCAGCTCCGCCTACGAGCAGTACTTC. Translating it yields CASSSAYEQYF.

This clone was seen a handful of times. The chain recombines TRBV4-1 with TRBJ1-1, with D uncertain. The germline V and J ends were trimmed by 4 bases and 1 base, with 7 bases remaining between them. Germline CDR1 and CDR2: MGHRA and YSYEKL. The CDR3 is 13 residues long. CDR3 in DNA: TGCGCCAGCAGCCCGAGGGAGAACACTGAAGCTTTCTTT. Amino acids: CASSPRENTEAFF.